Listed below are T cell receptor beta chains from one sample, sequenced in a study of T cells in Graves' hyperthyroidism and ophthalmopathy. TCRdb analysed the multiplex PCR reads with MiXCR anew, one entry per CDR3 protein. The repertoire holds approximately 420,000 distinct CDR3 sequences, with approximately 14% as singletons. Source material: blood. These receptors were obtained from a woman aged 18-35 years with Graves' hyperthyroidism. Each CDR3 is given without its conserved first and last residue. The size field is filled for only some rows; it gives once, few, many or a size class.

V gene: TRBV13; J gene: TRBJ1-1; clone size: .; CDR3 protein: ASSSGPGHLLETEAF
V gene: TRBV12-3/TRBV12-4; J gene: TRBJ1-5; clone size: many; CDR3 protein: ASSLPGNQPQH
V gene: TRBV12-3/TRBV12-4; J gene: TRBJ2-4; clone size: many; CDR3 protein: ASSPAGTSGLLAKNIQY
V gene: TRBV19; J gene: TRBJ2-1; clone size: few; CDR3 protein: ASSIIAGGPGNEQF
V gene: TRBV12-3/TRBV12-4; J gene: TRBJ2-1; clone size: many; CDR3 protein: ASSFQAGGPGGEQF
V gene: TRBV14; J gene: TRBJ2-3; clone size: many; CDR3 protein: ASSQLAGEADTQY
V gene: TRBV11-2; J gene: TRBJ1-2; clone size: few; CDR3 protein: ASSLESGYT
V gene: TRBV12-3/TRBV12-4; J gene: TRBJ2-3; clone size: many; CDR3 protein: ASSLVSGTDTQY
V gene: TRBV10-1; J gene: TRBJ2-7; clone size: .; CDR3 protein: ASSESSSGSYEQY
V gene: TRBV5-1; J gene: TRBJ2-1; clone size: many; CDR3 protein: ASSLVGGGMVNEQF
V gene: TRBV13; J gene: TRBJ1-1; clone size: many; CDR3 protein: ASSLREHGGTEAF
V gene: TRBV11-2; J gene: TRBJ1-1; clone size: many; CDR3 protein: ASGRRGMNTEAF
V gene: TRBV7-3; J gene: TRBJ2-1; clone size: many; CDR3 protein: ASSLLPQPVYNEQF
V gene: TRBV18; J gene: TRBJ1-2; clone size: many; CDR3 protein: ASSPGNGANYGYT
V gene: TRBV7-9; J gene: TRBJ2-7; clone size: many; CDR3 protein: ASSFQTSGTLYYEQY
V gene: TRBV11-2; J gene: TRBJ2-5; clone size: many; CDR3 protein: ASSPRPGLDQETQY
V gene: TRBV7-2; J gene: TRBJ2-3; clone size: many; CDR3 protein: ASSLGLAVGDTQY
V gene: TRBV5-1; J gene: TRBJ2-3; clone size: few; CDR3 protein: ASSSSRGATDTQY
V gene: TRBV20-1; J gene: TRBJ1-2; clone size: many; CDR3 protein: SARVLEADGYT
V gene: TRBV19; J gene: TRBJ2-1; clone size: many; CDR3 protein: ASSPGLTGHNEQF
V gene: TRBV5-4; J gene: TRBJ2-3; clone size: .; CDR3 protein: ASSLGGGGGGWTQY
V gene: TRBV15; J gene: TRBJ2-7; clone size: few; CDR3 protein: ATSRSGDQGRVYEQY
V gene: TRBV30; J gene: TRBJ1-5; clone size: .; CDR3 protein: AWSSGTLVWPQH
V gene: TRBV3-1; J gene: TRBJ2-7; clone size: .; CDR3 protein: ASSRTPGLAYEQY
V gene: TRBV28; J gene: TRBJ2-5; clone size: many; CDR3 protein: ASSFGPLLQETQY
V gene: TRBV27; J gene: TRBJ2-7; clone size: many; CDR3 protein: ASSLLEDRTYEQY
V gene: TRBV12-3/TRBV12-4; J gene: TRBJ2-1; clone size: many; CDR3 protein: ASSFGLGQGAGHEQF
V gene: TRBV5-1; J gene: TRBJ2-1; clone size: .; CDR3 protein: ASSLGSGGVLDEQF